What follows are 25 T cell receptor beta chains derived from one specimen sequenced in a study of shared T cell receptors in the human thymus. TCRdb keeps only in-frame clones here, not all; method: immunoSEQ multiplex PCR. The data show about 710,000 clones, about 89% seen once. This sample was also put to use in a study of human thymus T cells.

Sequenced material: thymocytes. Receptor source: a boy in the first two years of life with a congenital heart defect.

V gene TRBV4-2 combines with J gene TRBJ2-7; TRBD2 is a possible D gene (5 bases). CDR1 is LGHNA, CDR2 YNFKEQ, per germline. The CDR3 consists of 15 residues. Trimming took off 0 bases at V and 0 bases at J, with 9 bases between the two ends. This CDR3 reads CASSQDLDSSYEQYF. The CDR3 DNA reads as TGTGCCAGCAGCCAAGATTTGGACTCCTCCTACGAGCAGTACTTC.

V is TRBV5-1 and J is TRBJ1-5, with TRBD1 as a possible D gene (5 bases). The CDR3 has 15 residues. V dropped 0 bases and J dropped 5 bases, with 12 bases sitting between them. Germline V gives CDR1 SGHRS, CDR2 YFSETQ. DNA for the CDR3: TGCGCCAGCAGCTTGGCCCCCGACAGAGATCAGCCCCAGCATTTT. The encoded protein is CASSLAPDRDQPQHF.

V is TRBV19 and J is TRBJ1-2; D unresolved. Germline loops: CDR1 LNHDA, CDR2 SQIVND (reference sequence). The CDR3 runs 14 residues. V dropped 0 bases and J dropped 0 bases, with 5 bases sitting between them. The chain's CDR3 is CASSIDGSNYGYTF. CDR3 DNA: TGTGCCAGTAGTATAGACGGTTCTAACTATGGCTACACCTTC.

The chain recombines TRBV5-6 with TRBJ1-5; a weak D match, TRBD1 (5 bases). V shed 0 bases and J shed 1 base, with 8 bases lying between them. The CDR3 length is 15 residues. Germline V lookup: CDR1 SGHDT, CDR2 YYEEEE. The CDR3 reads CASSLGGESNQPQHF. The CDR3 DNA sequence: TGTGCCAGCAGCTTGGGGGGGGAAAGCAATCAGCCCCAGCATTTT. Full variable domain (missing parts from reference TRBV5-6 and TRBJ1-5): DAGVTQSPTHLIKTRGQQVTLRCSPKSGHDTVSWYQQALGQGPQFIFQYYEEEERQRGNFPDRFSGHQFPNYSSELNVNALLLGDSALYLCASSLGGESNQPQHFGDGTRLSIL.

The chain employs TRBV29-1 and TRBJ2-1, with D possibly matching TRBD2 (5 bases). CDR3 size: 12 residues. Germline assignment: CDR1 SQVTM and CDR2 ANQGSEA. V was shortened by 7 bases and J by 5 bases, with 12 bases between the two germline ends. The CDR3 DNA reads as TGCAGCGCCATGGGGAGTAACAATGAGCAGTTCTTC. This sequence encodes CSAMGSNNEQFF.

The rearrangement uses TRBV11-2 and TRBJ1-2; 7 bases fit TRBD1. Germline V gene data show CDR1 as SGHAT and CDR2 as FQNNGV. The CDR3 extends over 14 amino acids. V trimming: 10 bases; J trimming: 2 bases; junction bases outside the gene matches: 10. CDR3 in DNA: TGTGCCACCCTCCCTCCGACAGGGAACTATGGCTACACCTTC. This gives the protein CATLPPTGNYGYTF.

This chain uses TRBV4-2 with TRBJ2-7; 12 bases agree with TRBD2. The CDR3 runs to 17 residues. From germline, CDR1 is LGHNA and CDR2 YNFKEQ. The ends lost 4 bases at V and 3 bases at J; junction bases unmatched: 10. The CDR3: CASSPGTSGPLNYEQYF. In DNA form, the CDR3 reads TGTGCCAGCAGCCCGGGGACTAGCGGGCCGCTTAACTACGAGCAGTACTTC.

The chain uses TRBV7-2 and TRBJ1-5, with D possibly matching TRBD1 (5 bases). The germline V gene encodes CDR1 SGHTA and CDR2 FQGNSA. CDR3 length: 13 amino acids. Trimming pared 3 bases from V and 3 bases from J, leaving 6 bases between. The CDR3 bases are TGTGCCAGCAGCTTGACAGACAATCAGCCCCAGCATTTT. Protein product: CASSLTDNQPQHF. The full variable domain, in which reference TRBV7-2 and TRBJ1-5 provide the parts outside the CDR3, is GAGVSQSPSNKVTEKGKDVELRCDPISGHTALYWYRQSLGQGLEFLIYFQGNSAPDKSGLPSDRFSAERTGGSVSTLTIQRTQQEDSAVYLCASSLTDNQPQHFGDGTRLSIL.

The chain recombines TRBV7-2 with TRBJ2-3; 9 nucleotides match TRBD2. The CDR3 runs to 19 residues. Germline CDR1 is SGHTA and CDR2 is FQGNSA. Unmatched junction bases numbered 18, after V lost 6 bases and J lost 2 bases. CDR3 in DNA: TGTGCCAGCAGTTTCCCCTCCCCAAGACTAGCGGAAACCACAGATACGCAGTATTTT. Translating it yields CASSFPSPRLAETTDTQYF.

The genes are TRBV7-9 and TRBJ2-7; weak D call: TRBD2 (5 bases). Germline CDR1 reads SEHNR; CDR2 reads FQNEAQ (reference sequence). There are 13 residues in the CDR3. Trimming removed 8 bases at V and 3 bases at J, with 14 bases between. CDR3 coding DNA: TGTGCCAGCCAGAGGGCGGTGGGCTACGAGCAGTACTTC. The encoded protein is CASQRAVGYEQYF.

This chain connects TRBV11-2 to TRBJ1-1; D is ambiguous. V dropped 3 bases and J dropped 6 bases, with 8 bases sitting between them. The CDR3 runs 12 residues. Germline CDR1 SGHAT, CDR2 FQNNGV. The CDR3 protein is CASSFGEAEAFF. The DNA of the CDR3 is TGTGCCAGCAGCTTCGGGGAAGCTGAAGCTTTCTTT.

The chain combines TRBV5-8 with TRBJ2-3; 9 nucleotides agree with TRBD1. Trimming took 0 bases from V and 1 from J; bases not matched to a gene: 12. Germline CDR1 is SGHTS and CDR2 is YDEGEE. This CDR3 comprises 19 residues. DNA for the CDR3: TGTGCCAGCAGCTTGGCCCTTTCGGGACAGGGTCTTTGCACAGATACGCAGTATTTT. As protein: CASSLALSGQGLCTDTQYF.

The rearrangement joins TRBV5-1 to TRBJ1-5; a weak D match, TRBD1 (5 bases). The CDR3 loop spans 13 amino acids. Trimming took 2 bases from V and 9 from J, leaving 12 bases between them. Per the germline V gene, CDR1 is SGHRS and CDR2 is YFSETQ. The CDR3 nucleotides are TGCGCCAGCAGCTTAGGGGCCCCGCGGCCCCAGCATTTT. Protein sequence: CASSLGAPRPQHF.

The chain uses TRBV9 and TRBJ1-2; D remains unclear. CDR3 size: 12 residues. Looked up from germline, CDR1 is SGDLS and CDR2 is YYNGEE. V shed 4 bases and J shed 7 bases, with 11 bases lying between them. The CDR3 loop is CASSPLSVGYTF. As DNA, the CDR3 is TGTGCCAGCAGCCCCCTATCTGTTGGCTACACCTTC.

This chain joins TRBV25-1 and TRBJ2-2; D is unclear. V was trimmed by 4 bases and J by 7 bases, leaving 4 bases between them. The CDR3 covers 11 residues. CDR1 MGHDK and CDR2 SYGVNS come from the germline V gene. DNA for the CDR3: TGTGCCAGCAGTGCCATCGGGGAGCTGTTTTTT. This translates into CASSAIGELFF.

The chain combines TRBV7-2 with TRBJ1-1, with 8 bases identical to TRBD1. V lost 2 bases and J lost 3; bases outside the gene matches: 5. Germline lookup yields CDR1 SGHTA and CDR2 FQGNSA. CDR3 length equals 15 residues. For the CDR3, the DNA is TGTGCCAGCAGCTTACCCACAGGGGGGGACACTGAAGCTTTCTTT. This encodes CASSLPTGGDTEAFF. Together with reference TRBV7-2 and TRBJ1-1, the CDR3 gives the full variable domain: GAGVSQSPSNKVTEKGKDVELRCDPISGHTALYWYRQSLGQGLEFLIYFQGNSAPDKSGLPSDRFSAERTGGSVSTLTIQRTQQEDSAVYLCASSLPTGGDTEAFFGQGTRLTVV.

The rearrangement links TRBV5-1 to TRBJ2-1; D is perhaps TRBD1 (6 bases). Germline V gene sequence: CDR1 SGHRS, CDR2 YFSETQ. The CDR3 sequence is 13 residues long. Trimming removed 1 base from V and 6 bases from J, with 8 bases in between. The CDR3 spells CASSLQGGNEQFF. The CDR3 bases are TGCGCCAGCAGCTTGCAAGGGGGCAATGAGCAGTTCTTC.

CDR3 nucleotides: TGTGCCAGCAGCTTCAGTATACCGGGGGGGGCCAACGTCCTGACTTTC. This gives the protein CASSFSIPGGANVLTF. The chain employs TRBV7-6 and TRBJ2-6; possible D gene TRBD2, 5 bases. Trimming stripped 3 bases from V and 4 bases from J, with 13 bases between. Germline CDR1 reads SGHVS; CDR2 reads FNYEAQ. This CDR3 has 16 residues.

V is TRBV7-2 and J is TRBJ1-1; 11 nucleotides agree with TRBD1. V was clipped by 4 bases and J by 3 bases; unmatched bases: 7. This CDR3 is 16 amino acids long. CDR1 is SGHTA and CDR2 is FQGNSA in the germline V gene. CDR3 region: CASSSSSGQGDTEAFF. The CDR3 DNA is TGTGCCAGCAGCTCCAGCTCGGGACAGGGGGACACTGAAGCTTTCTTT.

The rearrangement joins TRBV30 to TRBJ2-5; 10 bases are a match to TRBD2. Germline V CDR1 and CDR2: GTSNPN, SVGIG (reference sequence). The CDR3 contains 15 residues. The trim removed 1 base at V and 4 bases at J, leaving 6 bases unmatched. Here the CDR3 DNA reads TGTGCCTGGAGTGGAGCGGGAGGGAGAGGAGAGACCCAGTACTTC. It codes for CAWSGAGGRGETQYF.

This clone was recorded once. The chain employs TRBV6-1 and TRBJ1-2; possible D gene TRBD1, 6 bases. The CDR3 spans 14 residues. CDR1 and CDR2 (germline): MNHNS, SASEGT. The ends were cut back, 4 bases at V and 3 bases at J, with 12 bases in the middle. The CDR3 DNA follows: TGTGCCAGCAGTGTCGGCAGGGGATACTATGGCTACACCTTC. It specifies CASSVGRGYYGYTF.

The chain links TRBV5-1 to TRBJ2-7; D perhaps matches TRBD2 (6 bases). In germline, CDR1 is SGHRS, CDR2 YFSETQ. The V and J ends lost 3 bases and 4 bases respectively, with 17 bases between them. The CDR3 totals 15 residues. DNA of the CDR3: TGCGCCAGCAGCTCCTACGGGAGTGCTAGGTACGAGCAGTACTTC. Translating it yields CASSSYGSARYEQYF.

The chain uses TRBV6-6 and TRBJ1-6; D is possibly TRBD1 (6 bases). CDR1 is MNHNY, CDR2 SVGAGI, per germline (reference sequence). V was shortened by 6 bases and J by 9 bases, with 18 bases between the two germline ends. This CDR3 is built from 15 residues. The CDR3 DNA reads as TGTGCCAGCAGCCATAGCCGGGACATTGGTTCACCCCTCCACTTT. Its translation is CASSHSRDIGSPLHF.

CDR3 sequence (DNA): TGTGCCAGCAGTCCGGACAGGGGAGGACAGCCCCAGCATTTT. Its translation: CASSPDRGGQPQHF. This sequence joins TRBV27 and TRBJ1-5, with 9 nucleotides matching TRBD1. The V segment lost 5 bases and the J segment 7 bases; nucleotides outside the gene matches: 6. Per the germline V gene, CDR1 is MNHEY and CDR2 is SMNVEV (reference sequence). CDR3 length: 14 amino acids.

The chain joins TRBV4-1 to TRBJ1-1; 8 nucleotides match TRBD1. CDR3 size: 14 residues. Germline V gene lookup returns CDR1 MGHRA and CDR2 YSYEKL. The V and J ends lost 6 bases and 8 bases, in that order; junction bases with no gene match: 11. CDR3 in DNA: TGCGCCAGCAGACGTGGGACAGGAAAAGTAGAAGCTTTCTTT. Protein product: CASRRGTGKVEAFF.